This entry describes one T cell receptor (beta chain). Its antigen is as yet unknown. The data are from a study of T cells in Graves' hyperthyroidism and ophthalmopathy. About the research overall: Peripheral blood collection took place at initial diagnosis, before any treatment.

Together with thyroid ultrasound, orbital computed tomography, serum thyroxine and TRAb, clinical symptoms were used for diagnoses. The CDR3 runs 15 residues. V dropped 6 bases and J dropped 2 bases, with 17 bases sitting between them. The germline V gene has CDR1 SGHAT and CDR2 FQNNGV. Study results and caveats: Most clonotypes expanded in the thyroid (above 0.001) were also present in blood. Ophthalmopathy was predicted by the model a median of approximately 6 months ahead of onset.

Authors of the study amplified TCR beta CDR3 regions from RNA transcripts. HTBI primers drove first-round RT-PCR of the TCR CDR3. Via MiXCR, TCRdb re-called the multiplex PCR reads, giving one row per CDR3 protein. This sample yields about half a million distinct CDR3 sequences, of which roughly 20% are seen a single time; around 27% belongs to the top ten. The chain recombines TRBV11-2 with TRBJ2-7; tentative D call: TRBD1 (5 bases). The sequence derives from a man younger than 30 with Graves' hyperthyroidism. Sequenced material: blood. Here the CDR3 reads CASSPGAELPYEQYF. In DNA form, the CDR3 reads TGTGCCAGCAGTCCTGGGGCAGAACTCCCCTACGAGCAGTACTTC.